These 26 T cell receptor beta chains came from one sample sequenced in a study of cytomegalovirus exposure and HLA in healthy donors. PCR employed 60 Vbeta and 13 Jbeta primers. The assay was immunoSEQ multiplex PCR, and TCRdb's table has in-frame clones only and misses some. Of roughly 90,000 clones in the sample, around 85% were seen once. Sequencing was carried out using PBMCs. All receptors come from a man aged 18 to 29 in good health and CMV-seronegative.

The V gene is TRBV29-1, the J gene TRBJ2-7; weak D call: TRBD1 (6 bases). Trimming stripped 7 bases from V and 5 bases from J, with 12 bases between. Germline assignment: CDR1 SQVTM and CDR2 ANQGSEA. There are 11 residues in the CDR3. The CDR3, as DNA: TGCAGCGCTTCCACAGGGCACGAGCAGTACTTC. It encodes CSASTGHEQYF.

The J gene is TRBJ1-4, the V gene TRBV11-2, with a weak D call TRBD1 (5 bases). CDR3 length equals 15 residues. Germline V lookup: CDR1 SGHAT, CDR2 FQNNGV. V dropped 5 bases and J dropped 0 bases, with 10 bases sitting between them. CDR3 coding DNA: TGTGCCAGCAGCCGGGGGGGAGCAACTAATGAAAAACTGTTTTTT. This codes for CASSRGGATNEKLFF.

V gene TRBV7-9 combines with J gene TRBJ2-1; 11 nucleotides agree with TRBD2. V shed 5 bases, J shed 8 bases, and the junction held 8 bases outside the gene matches. This CDR3 is built from 15 residues. The germline gives CDR1 SEHNR, CDR2 FQNEAQ (reference sequence). This CDR3 reads CASSQLAGELDEQFF. In DNA form, the CDR3 reads TGTGCCAGCAGCCAACTAGCGGGAGAATTAGATGAGCAGTTCTTC.

This sequence joins TRBV6-1 and TRBJ1-1, with 9 bases aligning to TRBD1. V lost 4 bases to trimming and J lost 2 bases; unmatched junction nucleotides: 2. CDR1 MNHNS and CDR2 SASEGT come from the germline V gene. This CDR3 has 14 amino acids. The CDR3 spells CASSGTGVNTEAFF. In DNA, the CDR3 is TGTGCCAGCAGTGGGACAGGGGTAAACACTGAAGCTTTCTTT.

To note about this clone: As the CDR3 is not closed by the conserved phenylalanine or tryptophan, this likely results from a read error. The chain couples TRBV30 to TRBJ2-2; the match to TRBD2 covers 8 bases. In germline, CDR1 is GTSNPN, CDR2 SVGIG (reference sequence). With 6 bases clipped from V and 3 bases from J, the junction kept 12 bases outside the gene matches. The CDR3 sequence is 16 residues long. The CDR3 DNA reads TGTGCCTGTATAAAACTAGCGGCCCTATACACCGGGGAGCTGTTTTCT. The encoded protein is CACIKLAALYTGELFS.

The chain uses TRBV5-1 and TRBJ2-2, with a possible D match to TRBD1 (6 bases). CDR3 length: 15 residues. Germline V lookup: CDR1 SGHRS, CDR2 YFSETQ. The V gene lost 4 bases and the J gene lost 4 bases, with 14 bases spanning the gap. CDR3 nucleotide sequence: TGCGCCAGCAGCCCCGGACAGCGAGTCACCGGGGAGCTGTTTTTT. Its protein product is CASSPGQRVTGELFF.

This clone has just one count. CDR3: CASSPSGASLGEQYF. CDR3 DNA: TGTGCCAGCAGCCCGAGCGGGGCCTCCCTTGGCGAGCAGTACTTC. The V call is TRBV7-9, the J call TRBJ2-7, with 7 nucleotides matching TRBD2. This CDR3 has 15 residues. The trim removed 5 bases at V and 6 bases at J, leaving 13 bases unmatched. Germline CDR1 and CDR2: SEHNR and FQNEAQ (reference sequence).

This chain joins TRBV4-3 and TRBJ2-7; 7 bases match TRBD1. The CDR3 loop spans 16 amino acids. Germline V CDR1 and CDR2: LGHNA, YSLEER. The junction had 8 bases not matched to a gene; V was cut back by 3 bases and J by 0 bases. The CDR3 DNA sequence: TGCGCCAGCAGCCAGAGGACAGGACTGCTCTCCTACGAGCAGTACTTC. Protein: CASSQRTGLLSYEQYF.

The chain recombines TRBV28 with TRBJ1-2; unclear D gene. The CDR3 has 15 residues. Germline loops: CDR1 MDHEN, CDR2 SYDVKM. The ends were cut back, 1 base at V and 3 bases at J, with 12 bases in the middle. The CDR3, as DNA: TGTGCCAGCAGTTTATTGGTCCTGGGAGACTATGGCTACACCTTC. Translation: CASSLLVLGDYGYTF.

This rearrangement joins TRBV29-1 to TRBJ1-1; D is perhaps TRBD1 (5 bases). CDR1 and CDR2 (germline): SQVTM, ANQGSEA. The V gene lost 7 bases and the J gene lost 5 bases, with 17 bases spanning the gap. The CDR3 consists of 13 residues. CDR3 residues: CSAESGQVTEAFF. The CDR3 nucleotides are TGCAGCGCCGAATCAGGGCAGGTAACTGAAGCTTTCTTT.

V gene TRBV25-1 combines with J gene TRBJ1-3; D possibly corresponds to TRBD1 (6 bases). The CDR3 runs 14 residues. Germline CDR1 is MGHDK and CDR2 is SYGVNS. The germline V and J ends were trimmed by 6 bases and 1 base, with 10 bases remaining between them. Here the CDR3 reads CASSTGFSGNTIYF. DNA for the CDR3: TGTGCCAGCAGCACAGGGTTTTCTGGAAACACCATATATTTT.

The chain uses TRBV19 and TRBJ1-4; D not certain. This CDR3 spans 16 amino acids. Trimming left V 4 bases short and J 0 bases short, with 12 bases between. The V gene's germline CDR1 is LNHDA and CDR2 SQIVND (reference sequence). The CDR3 nucleotides are TGTGCCAGTAGTAACGGGTCACCCCCAACTAATGAAAAACTGTTTTTT. Translated, it gives CASSNGSPPTNEKLFF. Combining the CDR3 with reference TRBV19 and TRBJ1-4 gives the whole variable domain DGGITQSPKYLFRKEGQNVTLSCEQNLNHDAMYWYRQDPGQGLRLIYYSQIVNDFQKGDIAEGYSVSREKKESFPLTVTSAQKNPTAFYLCASSNGSPPTNEKLFFGSGTQLSVL.

With regard to this clone: A read error may produce the germline difference seen at one junction end. The genes are TRBV7-7 and TRBJ2-5; 8 nucleotides align to TRBD2. CDR3 length: 13 amino acids. Germline V gene data show CDR1 as SSHAT and CDR2 as FNYEAQ (reference sequence). This CDR3 reads CASSQAGARTQYF. CDR3 sequence (DNA): TGTGCTAGCAGCCAAGCGGGAGCTAGGACCCAGTACTTC.

V usage is TRBV6-5 and J usage is TRBJ2-1, with D possibly TRBD2 on 7 matching bases. Trimming removed 9 bases at V and 10 bases at J, with 13 bases between. Germline V gene sequence: CDR1 MNHEY, CDR2 SVGAGI. This CDR3 comprises 11 residues. The CDR3 loop reads CASGRGGEQFF. The CDR3 bases are TGTGCCAGTGGTAGGGGGGGGGAGCAGTTCTTC.

As regards this clone: Compared with germline, one end of the junction differs, possibly owing to a read error. This sequence joins TRBV5-1 and TRBJ2-7; a weak D match, TRBD2 (5 bases). The CDR3 covers 11 residues. Germline lookup yields CDR1 SGHRS and CDR2 YFSETQ. The CDR3 region is CASPMGADYRF. The CDR3, as DNA: TGCGCCAGCCCCATGGGCGCAGACTATCGCTTC.

The V call is TRBV30, the J call TRBJ1-5; D call uncertain. Trimming took off 4 bases at V and 9 bases at J, with 16 bases between the two ends. This CDR3 contains 13 residues. The germline V gene has CDR1 GTSNPN and CDR2 SVGIG (reference sequence). CDR3 loop: CAWNEVGGSPQHF. CDR3 coding DNA: TGTGCCTGGAACGAAGTGGGAGGATCGCCCCAGCATTTT.

The gene calls are TRBV5-1 and TRBJ2-1; 10 nucleotides match TRBD2. In germline, CDR1 is SGHRS, CDR2 YFSETQ. V lost 1 base to trimming and J lost 4 bases; unmatched junction nucleotides: 5. The CDR3 consists of 16 residues. CDR3 loop: CASSLTSGVGYNEQFF. CDR3 coding DNA: TGCGCCAGCAGCTTGACTAGCGGGGTGGGATACAATGAGCAGTTCTTC.

The V gene is TRBV5-6, the J gene TRBJ2-1, with D perhaps TRBD2 (6 bases). The CDR3 runs to 16 residues. Trimming pared 5 bases from V and 4 bases from J, leaving 19 bases between. Germline assignment: CDR1 SGHDT and CDR2 YYEEEE. This chain's CDR3 is CASRSAVAATYNEQFF. CDR3 DNA: TGTGCCAGCAGATCAGCGGTAGCGGCCACATACAATGAGCAGTTCTTC.

The chain recombines TRBV9 with TRBJ2-5; 8 bases map to TRBD2. The CDR3 contains 13 residues. The trim removed 5 bases at V and 5 bases at J, leaving 5 bases unmatched. CDR1 is SGDLS and CDR2 is YYNGEE in the germline V gene. The CDR3 here is CASSESGSETQYF. CDR3 sequence (DNA): TGTGCCAGCAGTGAAAGCGGGAGCGAGACCCAGTACTTC. Supplemented by reference TRBV9 and TRBJ2-5, the full variable domain reads DSGVTQTPKHLITATGQRVTLRCSPRSGDLSVYWYQQSLDQGLQFLIQYYNGEERAKGNILERFSAQQFPDLHSELNLSSLELGDSALYFCASSESGSETQYFGPGTRLLVL.

The rearrangement uses TRBV15 and TRBJ2-7, with D possibly TRBD2 on 5 matching bases. The germline V gene has CDR1 LNHNV and CDR2 YYDKDF (reference sequence). This CDR3 is built from 14 residues. Trimming cost V 5 bases and J 1 base, with 12 bases left between them. The CDR3 here is CATSYLAGSYEQYF. DNA of the CDR3: TGTGCCACCAGCTATCTAGCCGGATCCTACGAGCAGTACTTC.

This clone was seen a few times. The chain has TRBV25-1 and TRBJ1-2, with D maybe TRBD1 (6 bases). From germline, CDR1 is MGHDK and CDR2 SYGVNS. Trimming took off 6 bases at V and 1 base at J, with 9 bases between the two ends. This CDR3 has 13 amino acids. The CDR3 spells CASRGQLNYGYTF. The CDR3, as DNA: TGTGCCAGCAGAGGACAGCTTAACTATGGCTACACCTTC.

The chain is built from TRBV25-1 and TRBJ2-3; the D gene is possibly TRBD1 (6 bases). V was clipped by 6 bases and J by 0 bases, with 10 bases between them. The CDR3 spans 14 residues. Germline CDR1 reads MGHDK; CDR2 reads SYGVNS. This CDR3 is CASRAGASTDTQYF. The CDR3 DNA reads TGTGCCAGCAGGGCAGGGGCTAGCACAGATACGCAGTATTTT.

The chain links TRBV5-4 to TRBJ2-7; weak D call: TRBD1 (5 bases). The germline V gene has CDR1 SGHNT and CDR2 YYREEE (reference sequence). CDR3 length equals 14 residues. The V gene lost 0 bases and the J gene lost 2 bases, with 9 bases spanning the gap. This chain's CDR3 is CASSLGKGAYEQYF. The CDR3 region has the DNA TGTGCCAGCAGCTTGGGGAAAGGGGCCTACGAGCAGTACTTC.

The chain combines TRBV11-2 with TRBJ1-1, with 7 bases lining up with TRBD1. V lost 1 base, J lost 3 bases, and 5 bases stayed unmatched. The germline V gene encodes CDR1 SGHAT and CDR2 FQNNGV. This CDR3 is 15 amino acids long. The CDR3 spells CASSLGRQGYTEAFF. The CDR3 DNA reads as TGTGCCAGCAGCTTAGGCCGACAGGGATACACTGAAGCTTTCTTT.

The gene calls are TRBV19 and TRBJ2-1; 7 nucleotides line up with TRBD2. The CDR3 loop spans 15 amino acids. Looked up from germline, CDR1 is LNHDA and CDR2 is SQIVND (reference sequence). Trimming took 3 bases from V and 3 from J; bases not matched to a gene: 5. Here the CDR3 reads CASSIASGIYNEQFF. The DNA of the CDR3 is TGTGCCAGTAGTATCGCTAGCGGAATCTACAATGAGCAGTTCTTC.

V is TRBV9 and J is TRBJ2-7; D is perhaps TRBD2 (6 bases). The CDR3 has 14 amino acids. With 1 base removed from V and 6 bases from J, the gap between germline ends came to 14 bases. Germline V CDR1 and CDR2: SGDLS, YYNGEE. The CDR3 sequence: CASSVREAGPEQYF. CDR3 nucleotide sequence: TGTGCCAGCAGCGTAAGGGAGGCCGGCCCCGAGCAGTACTTC.